The present entry profiles one TCR beta chain with its context. The length of the CDR3 is 14 residues. With 5 bases clipped from V and 5 bases from J, the junction kept 8 bases outside the gene matches. Germline CDR1 reads SGHTA; CDR2 reads FQGNSA. The data originate from a study of T-cell reconstitution after alpha-beta-depleted transplantation in children. Preparation of the TCRbeta library was carried out with unique molecular identifiers. MiXCR was run by TCRdb on the PCR reads, yielding one entry per CDR3 protein. The sample records hundreds of thousands of distinct CDR3 sequences, around 9.5% being singletons.

The receptor was derived from a human donor who donated a stem cell graft to a child with acute lymphoblastic leukemia. Material: PBMCs from the stem cell graft donor, obtained from the stem cell graft. The chain employs TRBV7-2 and TRBJ1-1; 7 positions match TRBD1. As DNA, the CDR3 is TGTGCCAGCAGCCCCCGCAGGGGGGAGACTGAAGCTTTCTTT. Translation gives CASSPRRGETEAFF.